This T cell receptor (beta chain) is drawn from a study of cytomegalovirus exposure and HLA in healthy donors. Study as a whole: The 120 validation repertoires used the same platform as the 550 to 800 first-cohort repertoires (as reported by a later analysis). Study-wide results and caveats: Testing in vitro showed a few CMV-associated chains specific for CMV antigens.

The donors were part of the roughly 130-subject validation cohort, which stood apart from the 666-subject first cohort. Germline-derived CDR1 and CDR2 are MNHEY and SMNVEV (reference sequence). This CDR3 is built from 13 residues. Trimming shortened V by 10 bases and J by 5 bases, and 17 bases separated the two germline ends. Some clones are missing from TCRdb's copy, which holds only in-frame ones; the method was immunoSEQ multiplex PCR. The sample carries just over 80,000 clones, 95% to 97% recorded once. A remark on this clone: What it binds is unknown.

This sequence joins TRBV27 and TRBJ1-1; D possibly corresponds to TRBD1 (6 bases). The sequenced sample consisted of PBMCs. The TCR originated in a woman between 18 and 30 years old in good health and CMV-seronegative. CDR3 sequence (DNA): TGTGCCACCTGGTGGGGGCCGGGAACTGAAGCTTTCTTT. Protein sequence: CATWWGPGTEAFF.